These T cell receptor beta chains were read from a single sample in a study of blood T cells in healthy people across ages. TCRdb reprocessed the 5' RACE reads via MiXCR and lists one record per CDR3 protein. The sample includes about 1.1 million distinct CDR3 sequences, around two fifths of them seen just once. The sequenced sample consisted of blood. These receptors all come from a young man in good health. Both conserved end residues are part of each CDR3. Fields, in order: clone size, V gene, D gene, J gene, CDR3 DNA, CDR3 protein. The D gene is left open where the match is weak. Only part of the rows carry a size: once, few, many, or a class if the clone is expanded.

clone_size: few; v_call: TRBV12-3/TRBV12-4; d_call: NA; j_call: TRBJ1-2; cdr3_nt: TGTGCCAGCAGTTTATACCGCTATGGCTACACCTTC; cdr3_aa: CASSLYRYGYTF
clone_size: few; v_call: TRBV7-8; d_call: NA; j_call: TRBJ2-5; cdr3_nt: TGTGCCAGCAGCCCCGGAGGCAGGGGATCGAAGACCCAGTACTTC; cdr3_aa: CASSPGGRGSKTQYF
clone_size: NA; v_call: TRBV7-2; d_call: NA; j_call: TRBJ2-1; cdr3_nt: TGTGCCAGCAGCTTACTTCTGGGCAGGGTTAGGGACGAGCAGTTCTTC; cdr3_aa: CASSLLLGRVRDEQFF
clone_size: NA; v_call: TRBV7-2; d_call: NA; j_call: TRBJ1-4; cdr3_nt: TGTGCCAGCAGCTTAGGTGGGGTAAAACTGTTTTTT; cdr3_aa: CASSLGGVKLFF
clone_size: many; v_call: TRBV19; d_call: TRBD1; j_call: TRBJ2-5; cdr3_nt: TGTGCCAGTGACCAGACAGGGCACGAGACCCAGTACTTC; cdr3_aa: CASDQTGHETQYF
clone_size: NA; v_call: TRBV20-1; d_call: TRBD2; j_call: TRBJ2-7; cdr3_nt: TGCAGTGCTCCCCGGACTAGGTCCTCCTACAATGAGCAGTACTTC; cdr3_aa: CSAPRTRSSYNEQYF
clone_size: few; v_call: TRBV11-1; d_call: TRBD1; j_call: TRBJ2-5; cdr3_nt: TGTGCCAGCAGGCGACAGGGCCACGAAGAGACCCAGTACTTC; cdr3_aa: CASRRQGHEETQYF
clone_size: NA; v_call: TRBV6-1; d_call: TRBD1; j_call: TRBJ1-5; cdr3_nt: TGTGCCAGCAGAGAACCGGGACAGGGGTTGTTAAGCAATCAGCCCCAGCATTTT; cdr3_aa: CASREPGQGLLSNQPQHF
clone_size: NA; v_call: TRBV5-1; d_call: NA; j_call: TRBJ2-3; cdr3_nt: TGCGCCAGCAGCTTTAGCGAAAGCACAGATACGCAGTATTTT; cdr3_aa: CASSFSESTDTQYF
clone_size: once; v_call: TRBV7-9; d_call: NA; j_call: TRBJ2-7; cdr3_nt: TGTGCCAGCAGCTTCCGGACCCAGGGGAAATTTAGGAATGAGCAGTACTTC; cdr3_aa: CASSFRTQGKFRNEQYF
clone_size: NA; v_call: TRBV30; d_call: NA; j_call: TRBJ1-5; cdr3_nt: TGTGCCTGGTCCCAGGCGAATCAGCCCCAGCATTTT; cdr3_aa: CAWSQANQPQHF
clone_size: NA; v_call: TRBV30; d_call: TRBD1; j_call: TRBJ1-2; cdr3_nt: TGCGCCTGGAGACCTACCGGGACAGGGATCGGCTACACCTTC; cdr3_aa: CAWRPTGTGIGYTF
clone_size: few; v_call: TRBV7-6; d_call: NA; j_call: TRBJ2-7; cdr3_nt: TGTGCCAGCAGCTTGGGACGGAACTACGAGCAGTACTTC; cdr3_aa: CASSLGRNYEQYF
clone_size: NA; v_call: TRBV2; d_call: NA; j_call: TRBJ2-1; cdr3_nt: TGTGCCAGCAGCGGGGTGGGATACAATGAGCAGTTCTTC; cdr3_aa: CASSGVGYNEQFF
clone_size: NA; v_call: TRBV27; d_call: NA; j_call: TRBJ2-7; cdr3_nt: TGTGCCAGCAGTTTAACCACGCTAAGGACAGACGAGCAGTACTTC; cdr3_aa: CASSLTTLRTDEQYF
clone_size: few; v_call: TRBV12-3/TRBV12-4; d_call: TRBD1; j_call: TRBJ2-7; cdr3_nt: TGTGCCAGCAGTGTGACAGGGGATACCTACGAGCAGTACTTC; cdr3_aa: CASSVTGDTYEQYF
clone_size: NA; v_call: TRBV6-6; d_call: NA; j_call: TRBJ1-1; cdr3_nt: TGTGCCAGCAGTTACCGCGACATTCTGAACACTGAAGCTTTCTTT; cdr3_aa: CASSYRDILNTEAFF
clone_size: few; v_call: TRBV14; d_call: TRBD1; j_call: TRBJ1-2; cdr3_nt: TGTGCCAGCAGCCACGGGACAGGGGGTAGATCGGCTTATGGCTACACCTTC; cdr3_aa: CASSHGTGGRSAYGYTF
clone_size: few; v_call: TRBV5-6; d_call: NA; j_call: TRBJ2-2; cdr3_nt: TGTGCCAGCAGTCCGACTCCTGCCCCCGGGGAGCTGTTTTTT; cdr3_aa: CASSPTPAPGELFF
clone_size: NA; v_call: TRBV10-3; d_call: TRBD1; j_call: TRBJ1-2; cdr3_nt: TGTGCCATCAATGACGGACAGGGAAGAAATGGCTACACCTTC; cdr3_aa: CAINDGQGRNGYTF
clone_size: NA; v_call: TRBV12-3/TRBV12-4; d_call: NA; j_call: TRBJ2-7; cdr3_nt: TGTGCCAGCAGTTACTTAGGCCGGCAGCCCATCTACGAGCAGTACTTC; cdr3_aa: CASSYLGRQPIYEQYF
clone_size: NA; v_call: TRBV29-1; d_call: TRBD1; j_call: TRBJ2-4; cdr3_nt: TGCAGCGTTGAATGGGGGAACAGGGGTCGGTACTTC; cdr3_aa: CSVEWGNRGRYF
clone_size: NA; v_call: TRBV4-1; d_call: NA; j_call: TRBJ2-3; cdr3_nt: TGCGCCAGCAGCCTAGACACGTGGGGGCCAAAACAAGATTACACAGATACGCAGTATTTT; cdr3_aa: CASSLDTWGPKQDYTDTQYF
clone_size: NA; v_call: TRBV5-1; d_call: TRBD1; j_call: TRBJ1-1; cdr3_nt: TGCGCCAGCAGCTCAGGACAGGATCAAAGGGGCACTGAAGCTTTCTTT; cdr3_aa: CASSSGQDQRGTEAFF
clone_size: few; v_call: TRBV20-1; d_call: NA; j_call: TRBJ2-7; cdr3_nt: TGCAGTGCTTTCACAGGGTCCTACGAGCAGTACTTC; cdr3_aa: CSAFTGSYEQYF
clone_size: few; v_call: TRBV4-2; d_call: NA; j_call: TRBJ2-7; cdr3_nt: TGTGCCAGCAGCCCTCGGGACCGACCCTACGAGCAGTACTTC; cdr3_aa: CASSPRDRPYEQYF
clone_size: few; v_call: TRBV20-1; d_call: NA; j_call: TRBJ2-5; cdr3_nt: TGCAGTGCTAGGCTGGTGAGGGTCCAGTACTTC; cdr3_aa: CSARLVRVQYF
clone_size: NA; v_call: TRBV15; d_call: NA; j_call: TRBJ2-1; cdr3_nt: TGTGCCACCAGCAGAGATTCGATGGCTAGGTCCGACAATGAGCAGTTCTTC; cdr3_aa: CATSRDSMARSDNEQFF
clone_size: NA; v_call: TRBV7-2; d_call: NA; j_call: TRBJ1-3; cdr3_nt: TGTGCCAGCAGCTACTTGTCGACAGGCCACTCTGGAAACACCATATATTTT; cdr3_aa: CASSYLSTGHSGNTIYF
clone_size: NA; v_call: TRBV29-1; d_call: NA; j_call: TRBJ2-7; cdr3_nt: TGCAGCGTGGGAGCCGCGGACGAGCAGTACTTC; cdr3_aa: CSVGAADEQYF
clone_size: few; v_call: TRBV7-2; d_call: NA; j_call: TRBJ1-2; cdr3_nt: TGTGCCAGCAGCAGTACCGGGACATCCGATGGGGGCTACACCTTC; cdr3_aa: CASSSTGTSDGGYTF
clone_size: few; v_call: TRBV7-2; d_call: NA; j_call: TRBJ2-6; cdr3_nt: TGTGCCAGCCGCGCGCCCCGTTATTCTGGGGCCAACGTCCTGACTTTC; cdr3_aa: CASRAPRYSGANVLTF
clone_size: NA; v_call: TRBV2; d_call: TRBD2; j_call: TRBJ2-2; cdr3_nt: TGTGCCAGCAGTATGGCGGGGGTGAACACCGGGGAGCTGTTTTTT; cdr3_aa: CASSMAGVNTGELFF
clone_size: few; v_call: TRBV27; d_call: TRBD1; j_call: TRBJ2-5; cdr3_nt: TGTGCCAGCAGTCCCAGGGGGCAGGTTGAGACCCAGTACTTC; cdr3_aa: CASSPRGQVETQYF
clone_size: NA; v_call: TRBV2; d_call: TRBD2; j_call: TRBJ2-2; cdr3_nt: TGTGCCAGCAAGACTAGCGGGGCCTCTCGTGGGGAGCTGTTTTTT; cdr3_aa: CASKTSGASRGELFF
clone_size: NA; v_call: TRBV5-1; d_call: NA; j_call: TRBJ1-1; cdr3_nt: TGCGCCAGCAGCGCCCAGACAGAGTACACTGAAGCTTTCTTT; cdr3_aa: CASSAQTEYTEAFF
clone_size: NA; v_call: TRBV12-3/TRBV12-4; d_call: TRBD2; j_call: TRBJ2-3; cdr3_nt: TGTGCCAGCAGTTTAGGCCCGGGACTAGTGGGCACAGATACGCAGTATTTT; cdr3_aa: CASSLGPGLVGTDTQYF
clone_size: NA; v_call: TRBV7-9; d_call: NA; j_call: TRBJ1-2; cdr3_nt: TGTGCCAGCAGCTTAGCGCTTTCCGGGACAAAGGGCTACACCTTC; cdr3_aa: CASSLALSGTKGYTF
clone_size: NA; v_call: TRBV4-3; d_call: TRBD2; j_call: TRBJ2-5; cdr3_nt: TGCGCCAGCAGCCAAGATTCTAGCGGGGGGTGGGATGAGCAGTACTTC; cdr3_aa: CASSQDSSGGWDEQYF
clone_size: NA; v_call: TRBV20-1; d_call: NA; j_call: TRBJ1-1; cdr3_nt: TGCAGTGCCCCTGATGGCCCTGAAGCTTTCTTT; cdr3_aa: CSAPDGPEAFF
clone_size: few; v_call: TRBV4-2; d_call: NA; j_call: TRBJ1-4; cdr3_nt: TGTGCCAGCAGCCAAGAGAGGGGCAAGAATGAAAAACTGTTTTTT; cdr3_aa: CASSQERGKNEKLFF
clone_size: many; v_call: TRBV14; d_call: NA; j_call: TRBJ2-7; cdr3_nt: TGTGCCAGCAGCCAAGGGGGTCCCTACGAGCAGTACTTC; cdr3_aa: CASSQGGPYEQYF
clone_size: many; v_call: TRBV29-1; d_call: NA; j_call: TRBJ1-5; cdr3_nt: TGCAGCGCTAAACAGGGTCGTGGGCAGCCCCAGCATTTT; cdr3_aa: CSAKQGRGQPQHF
clone_size: NA; v_call: TRBV5-4; d_call: TRBD1; j_call: TRBJ1-6; cdr3_nt: TGTGCCGGCAGCAATACGGGACAGGGCGCCGATAATTCACCCCTCCACTTT; cdr3_aa: CAGSNTGQGADNSPLHF
clone_size: many; v_call: TRBV24-1; d_call: NA; j_call: TRBJ1-1; cdr3_nt: TGTGCCACCAGTGATTCTGGCCCCACGAACACTGAAGCTTTCTTT; cdr3_aa: CATSDSGPTNTEAFF
clone_size: NA; v_call: TRBV11-2; d_call: NA; j_call: TRBJ2-2; cdr3_nt: TGTGCATTCCGGGGTTACACCGGGGAGCTGTTTTTT; cdr3_aa: CAFRGYTGELFF
clone_size: few; v_call: TRBV21-1; d_call: NA; j_call: TRBJ1-6; cdr3_nt: TGTGCCAGCAGCAAAGGGGGACAGGTTAATTCACCCCTCCACTTT; cdr3_aa: CASSKGGQVNSPLHF
clone_size: many; v_call: TRBV27; d_call: TRBD1; j_call: TRBJ1-5; cdr3_nt: TGTGCCAGCTCGACAGGGAATAGCAATCAGCCCCAGCATTTT; cdr3_aa: CASSTGNSNQPQHF
clone_size: few; v_call: TRBV9; d_call: TRBD2; j_call: TRBJ2-1; cdr3_nt: TGTGCCAGCAGCGTAGCGCTAGCGGGGGCGGGGCCCTACAATGAGCAGTTCTTC; cdr3_aa: CASSVALAGAGPYNEQFF
clone_size: once; v_call: TRBV6-4; d_call: NA; j_call: TRBJ2-1; cdr3_nt: TGTGCCCGCAGTGACTCTAGCGACAATGGGCAGTTCTTC; cdr3_aa: CARSDSSDNGQFF
clone_size: NA; v_call: TRBV24-1; d_call: NA; j_call: TRBJ1-5; cdr3_nt: TGTGCCACCAGTGATGTCGGGGTGAACAATCAGCCCCAGCATTTT; cdr3_aa: CATSDVGVNNQPQHF
clone_size: NA; v_call: TRBV6-6; d_call: TRBD1; j_call: TRBJ1-1; cdr3_nt: TGTGCCAGCAGTTACCCGATCACCGCGGACAGGGCGGCTGAAGCTTTCTTT; cdr3_aa: CASSYPITADRAAEAFF
clone_size: NA; v_call: TRBV6-2/TRBV6-3; d_call: TRBD2; j_call: TRBJ2-3; cdr3_nt: TGTGCCAGCAGTACCAAGCGGGGGGCCACAGATACGCAGTATTTT; cdr3_aa: CASSTKRGATDTQYF